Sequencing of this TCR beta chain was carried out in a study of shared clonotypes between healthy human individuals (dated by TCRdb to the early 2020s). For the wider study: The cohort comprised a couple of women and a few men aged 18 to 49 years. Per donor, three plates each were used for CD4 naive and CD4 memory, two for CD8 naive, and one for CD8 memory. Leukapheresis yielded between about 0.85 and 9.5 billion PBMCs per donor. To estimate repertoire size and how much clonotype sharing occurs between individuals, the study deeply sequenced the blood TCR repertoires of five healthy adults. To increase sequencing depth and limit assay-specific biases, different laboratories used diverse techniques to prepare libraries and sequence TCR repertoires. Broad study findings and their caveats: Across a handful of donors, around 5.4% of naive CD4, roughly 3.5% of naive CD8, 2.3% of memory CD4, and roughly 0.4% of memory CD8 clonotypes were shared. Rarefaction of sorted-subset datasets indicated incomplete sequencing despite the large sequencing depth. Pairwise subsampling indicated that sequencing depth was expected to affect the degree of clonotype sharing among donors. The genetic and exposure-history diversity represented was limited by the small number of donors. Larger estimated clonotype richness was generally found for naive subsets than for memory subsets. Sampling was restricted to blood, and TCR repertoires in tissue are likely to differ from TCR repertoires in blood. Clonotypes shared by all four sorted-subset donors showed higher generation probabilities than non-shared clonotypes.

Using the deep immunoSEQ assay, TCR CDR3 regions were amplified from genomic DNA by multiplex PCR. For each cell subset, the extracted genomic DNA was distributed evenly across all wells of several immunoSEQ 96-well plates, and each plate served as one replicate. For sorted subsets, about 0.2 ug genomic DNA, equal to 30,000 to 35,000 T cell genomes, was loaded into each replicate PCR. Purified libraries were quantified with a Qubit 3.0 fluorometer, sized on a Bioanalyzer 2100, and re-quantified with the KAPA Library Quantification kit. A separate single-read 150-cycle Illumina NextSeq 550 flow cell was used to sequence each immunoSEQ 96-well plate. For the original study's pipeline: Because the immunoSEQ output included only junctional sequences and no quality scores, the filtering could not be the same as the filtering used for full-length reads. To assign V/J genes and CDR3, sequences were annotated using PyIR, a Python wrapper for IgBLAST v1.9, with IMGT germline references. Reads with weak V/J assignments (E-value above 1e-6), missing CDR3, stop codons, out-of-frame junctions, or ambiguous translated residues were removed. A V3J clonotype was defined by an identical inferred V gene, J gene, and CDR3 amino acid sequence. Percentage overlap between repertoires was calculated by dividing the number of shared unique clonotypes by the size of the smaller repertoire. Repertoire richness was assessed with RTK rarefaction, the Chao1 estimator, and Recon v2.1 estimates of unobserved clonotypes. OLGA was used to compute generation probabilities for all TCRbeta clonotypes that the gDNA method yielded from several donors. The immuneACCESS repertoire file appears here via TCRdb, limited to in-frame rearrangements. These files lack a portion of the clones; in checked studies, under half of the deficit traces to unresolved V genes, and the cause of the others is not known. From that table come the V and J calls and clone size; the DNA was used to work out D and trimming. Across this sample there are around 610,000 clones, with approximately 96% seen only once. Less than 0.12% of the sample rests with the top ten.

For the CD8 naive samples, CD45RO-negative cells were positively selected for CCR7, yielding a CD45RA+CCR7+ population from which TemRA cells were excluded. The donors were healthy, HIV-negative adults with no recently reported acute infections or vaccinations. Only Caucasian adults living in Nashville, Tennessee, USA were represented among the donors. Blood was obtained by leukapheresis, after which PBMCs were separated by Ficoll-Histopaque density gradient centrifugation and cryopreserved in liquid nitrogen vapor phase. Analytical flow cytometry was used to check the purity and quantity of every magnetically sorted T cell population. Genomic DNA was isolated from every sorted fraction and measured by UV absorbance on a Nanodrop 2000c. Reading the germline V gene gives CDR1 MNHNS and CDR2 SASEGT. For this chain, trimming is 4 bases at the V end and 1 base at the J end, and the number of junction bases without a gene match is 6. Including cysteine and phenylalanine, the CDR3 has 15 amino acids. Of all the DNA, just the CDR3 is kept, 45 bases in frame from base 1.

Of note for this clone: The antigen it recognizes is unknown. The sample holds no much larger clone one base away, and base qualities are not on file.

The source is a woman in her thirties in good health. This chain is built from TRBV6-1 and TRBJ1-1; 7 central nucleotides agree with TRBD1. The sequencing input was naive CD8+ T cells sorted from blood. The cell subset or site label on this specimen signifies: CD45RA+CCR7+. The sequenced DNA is TGTGCCAGCAGTGGGAGGACAGGACCGAACACTGAAGCTTTCTTT. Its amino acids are CASSGRTGPNTEAFF.